The next 3 T cell receptor beta chains were all read from a single sample in a study of response to subunit inactivated influenza vaccine. TCRdb itself ran the RT-PCR reads through MiXCR, one entry per CDR3 protein. The sample lists 500,000 to 750,000 distinct CDR3 sequences, 14% seen once, with more than 9.5% in the top ten. Specimen: PBMCs from blood, collected about 13 days after vaccination. These receptors were collected from a man in his forties or fifties who received an inactivated influenza vaccine.

This clonotype has only a few counts. The chain carries TRBV14 and TRBJ1-1; no firm D call. CDR3 length equals 12 residues. CDR1 and CDR2 from the germline V gene are SGHDN and FVKESK. V was trimmed by 1 base and J by 10 bases, leaving 10 bases between them. In DNA form, the CDR3 reads TGTGCCAGCAGCCAAGTACGGGGTCGAGCTTTCTTT. Protein sequence: CASSQVRGRAFF.

The rearrangement links TRBV4-1 to TRBJ1-2; TRBD1 matches at 7 bases. V trimming: 4 bases; J trimming: 3 bases; junction bases outside the gene matches: 5. The CDR3 contains 14 residues. CDR1 is MGHRA and CDR2 is YSYEKL in the germline V gene. CDR3 sequence reads: CASSPGGSDYGYTF. The DNA of the CDR3 is TGCGCCAGCAGCCCAGGGGGGTCCGACTATGGCTACACCTTC.

In this sample, this clonotype turned up many times. The chain's CDR3 is CASNLPGQGNSPLHF. CDR3 in DNA: TGTGCCAGCAACCTACCGGGACAGGGGAATTCACCCCTCCACTTT. The chain has TRBV7-2 and TRBJ1-6; the match to TRBD1 covers 10 bases. CDR1 is SGHTA, CDR2 FQGNSA, per germline. V lost 7 bases to trimming and J lost 7 bases; unmatched junction nucleotides: 7. The length of the CDR3 is 15 residues.